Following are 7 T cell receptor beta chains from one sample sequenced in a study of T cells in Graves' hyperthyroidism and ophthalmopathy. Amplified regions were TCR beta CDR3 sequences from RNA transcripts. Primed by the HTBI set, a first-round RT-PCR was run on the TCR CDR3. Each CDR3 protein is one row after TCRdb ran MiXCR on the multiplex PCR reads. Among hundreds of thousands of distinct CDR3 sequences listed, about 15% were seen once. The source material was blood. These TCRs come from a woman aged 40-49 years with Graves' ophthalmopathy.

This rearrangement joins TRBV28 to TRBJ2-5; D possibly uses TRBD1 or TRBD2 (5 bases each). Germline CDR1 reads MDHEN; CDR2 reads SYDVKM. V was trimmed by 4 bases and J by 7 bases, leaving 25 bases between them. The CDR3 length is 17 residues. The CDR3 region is CASSSILVETGRVTQYF. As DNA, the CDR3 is TGTGCCAGCAGTTCTATATTGGTGGAGACGGGGCGAGTGACCCAGTACTTC.

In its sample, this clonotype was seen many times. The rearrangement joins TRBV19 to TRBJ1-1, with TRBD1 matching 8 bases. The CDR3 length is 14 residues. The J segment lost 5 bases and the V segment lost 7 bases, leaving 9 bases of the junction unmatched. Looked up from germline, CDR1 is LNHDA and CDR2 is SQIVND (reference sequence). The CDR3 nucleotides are TGTGCCAGTACCCCGACAGGGGCAGAGACTGAAGCTTTCTTT. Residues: CASTPTGAETEAFF.

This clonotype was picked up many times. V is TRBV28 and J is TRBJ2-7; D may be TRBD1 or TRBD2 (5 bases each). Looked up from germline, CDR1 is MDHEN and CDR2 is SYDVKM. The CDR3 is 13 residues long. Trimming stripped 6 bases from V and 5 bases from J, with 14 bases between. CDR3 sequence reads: CASSTFRDHEQYF. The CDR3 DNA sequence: TGTGCCAGCAGCACCTTCAGGGACCACGAGCAGTACTTC.

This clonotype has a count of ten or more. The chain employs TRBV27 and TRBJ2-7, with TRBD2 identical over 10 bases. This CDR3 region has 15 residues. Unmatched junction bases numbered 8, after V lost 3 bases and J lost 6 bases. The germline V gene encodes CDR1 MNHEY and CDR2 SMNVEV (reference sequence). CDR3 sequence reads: CASSFGSGRGGEQYF. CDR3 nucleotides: TGTGCCAGCAGTTTTGGGAGCGGGAGGGGAGGCGAGCAGTACTTC.

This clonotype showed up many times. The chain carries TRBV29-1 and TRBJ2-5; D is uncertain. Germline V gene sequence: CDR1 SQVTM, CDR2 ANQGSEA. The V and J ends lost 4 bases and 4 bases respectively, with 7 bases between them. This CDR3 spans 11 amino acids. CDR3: CSVAVGETQYF. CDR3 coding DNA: TGCAGCGTTGCAGTGGGAGAGACCCAGTACTTC.

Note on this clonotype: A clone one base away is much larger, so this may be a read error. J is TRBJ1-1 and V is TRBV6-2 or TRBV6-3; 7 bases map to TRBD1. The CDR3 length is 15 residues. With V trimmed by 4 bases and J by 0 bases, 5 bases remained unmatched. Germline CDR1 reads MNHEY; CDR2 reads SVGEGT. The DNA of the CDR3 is TGTGCCAGCAGTTGCTCGACAGGGATGAACACTGAAGCTTTCTTT. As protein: CASSCSTGMNTEAFF.

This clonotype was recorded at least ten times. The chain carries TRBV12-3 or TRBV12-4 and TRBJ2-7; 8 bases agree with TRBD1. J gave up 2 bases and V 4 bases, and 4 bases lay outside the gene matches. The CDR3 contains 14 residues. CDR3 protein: CASSSPDRAYEQYF. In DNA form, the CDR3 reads TGTGCCAGCAGTTCTCCGGACAGGGCCTACGAGCAGTACTTC.